The clone carrying this TCR beta chain was seen at least ten times. Its antigen is undetermined. Coverage ceases 3 residues before the CDR3 finishes, and the germline J gene fills in the end. This entry belongs to a study of T cell clonality in common variable immunodeficiency. Study-wide results and limits: Common variable immunodeficiency TCR beta sequences reportedly had fewer deletions and N-nucleotide insertions.

Equal genomic DNA amounts from CVID and control samples were sequenced. Here immunoSEQ multiplex PCR was the method, and the copy in TCRdb shows in-frame clones only, minus some. The sample includes 35,000 to 55,000 clones, none of them occurring once. CDR3 length: 17 amino acids. CDR1 and CDR2 (germline): MRHNA, SNTAGT. Germline trimming cut 0 bases from V and 4 bases from J; bases unmatched to any gene: 7. Sequencing was carried out using peripheral blood mononuclear cells. The chain links TRBV6-4 to TRBJ2-1, with TRBD2 identical over 9 bases. This TCR came from a person between 18 and 75 years old in good health. The covered CDR3 bases are TGTGCCAGCAGTGACTCGATGGTAGCGGGGGATTACAATGAG. As protein: CASSDSMVAGDYNE. The whole CDR3 region reads CASSDSMVAGDYNEQFF.